Presented here are 10 T cell receptor beta chains from one specimen sequenced in a study of CD8 T cells in ankylosing spondylitis. Via MiXCR, TCRdb re-called the 5' RACE reads, giving one row per CDR3 protein. The sample lists 200,000 to 250,000 distinct CDR3 sequences, roughly 24% occurring once. Sequenced input: blood, either unsorted or a sorted T cell fraction (not recorded which). The receptors derive from a male donor with ankylosing spondylitis or in good health (not recorded which).

This clonotype was seen only a few times. V is TRBV6-5 and J is TRBJ2-1; the D gene is possibly TRBD2 (6 bases). There are 15 residues in the CDR3. Germline-derived CDR1 and CDR2 are MNHEY and SVGAGI. The V end was cut by 0 bases, the J end by 10 bases, with 16 bases between. CDR3 sequence (DNA): TGTGCCAGCAGTTACTCAACGGGAGCACAAACGGAGCAGTTCTTC. Amino acids: CASSYSTGAQTEQFF.

This clonotype was counted many times. In DNA, the CDR3 is TGTGCCAGCAGCCGGACTAGCGGGAGCGAAAATGAGCAGTTCTTC. Its protein product is CASSRTSGSENEQFF. V gene TRBV5-4 combines with J gene TRBJ2-1; 13 bases are a match to TRBD2. Germline CDR1 and CDR2: SGHNT and YYREEE (reference sequence). This CDR3 is 15 amino acids long. The V and J ends lost 4 bases and 7 bases, in that order; junction bases with no gene match: 5. Combining the CDR3 with reference TRBV5-4 and TRBJ2-1 gives the whole variable domain ETGVTQSPTHLIKTRGQQVTLRCSSQSGHNTVSWYQQALGQGPQFIFQYYREEENGRGNFPPRFSGLQFPNYSSELNVNALELDDSALYLCASSRTSGSENEQFFGPGTRLTVL.

V usage is TRBV7-3 and J usage is TRBJ2-5; tentative D call: TRBD1 (5 bases). The V end was cut by 5 bases, the J end by 0 bases, with 16 bases between. This CDR3 contains 16 residues. The germline V gene encodes CDR1 SGHTA and CDR2 FQGTGA. DNA for the CDR3: TGTGCCAGCAGCCCCTCTGGTGGGGCGAACCAAGAGACCCAGTACTTC. It specifies CASSPSGGANQETQYF.

As to this clonotype: A read error is possible here, since a much larger clone lies one base away. The chain links TRBV9 to TRBJ2-6; D gene uncertain. The CDR3 length is 16 residues. From germline, CDR1 is SGDLS and CDR2 YYNGEE. The CDR3 bases are TGTGCCGGCAGCCTCCGGACGGGCTCTGGGGCCAACGTCCTGACTTTC. Encoded protein: CAGSLRTGSGANVLTF.

This clonotype was detected only a few times. The rearrangement links TRBV5-5 to TRBJ2-1; no firm D call. This CDR3 is built from 12 residues. The germline V gene has CDR1 SGHKS and CDR2 YYEKEE (reference sequence). V was clipped by 0 bases and J by 10 bases, with 8 bases between them. In DNA, the CDR3 is TGTGCCAGCAGCTTGGAAACTGCCGAGCAGTTCTTC. Protein sequence: CASSLETAEQFF.

The chain uses TRBV29-1 and TRBJ2-3, with 14 nucleotides matching TRBD2. In germline, CDR1 is SQVTM, CDR2 ANQGSEA. This CDR3 is built from 16 residues. The junction had 15 bases not matched to a gene; V was cut back by 7 bases and J by 9 bases. CDR3 protein: CSAHIRGLAGAPTQYF. The CDR3 nucleotides are TGCAGCGCTCATATAAGGGGACTAGCGGGGGCTCCGACGCAGTATTTT.

This clonotype was seen a few times. The chain carries TRBV5-1 and TRBJ2-7; D remains ambiguous. The CDR3 runs 17 residues. The germline V gene has CDR1 SGHRS and CDR2 YFSETQ. V was clipped by 0 bases and J by 2 bases, with 18 bases between them. The DNA for the CDR3 is TGCGCCAGCAGCTTGGGGTCCGGGTCAGCCCCCACCTACGAGCAGTACTTC. This translates into CASSLGSGSAPTYEQYF.

This clonotype was picked up one time. The rearrangement links TRBV15 to TRBJ1-5, with D perhaps matching TRBD1 (6 bases). V lost 0 bases to trimming and J lost 6 bases, with 12 bases between them. CDR1 is LNHNV and CDR2 is YYDKDF in the germline V gene (reference sequence). This CDR3 is built from 15 residues. Written as DNA, the CDR3 is TGTGCCACCAGCAGAGACACAGGGTCGGCTCAGCCCCAGCATTTT. Its protein is CATSRDTGSAQPQHF.

This clonotype was found once. The chain links TRBV7-2 to TRBJ2-1; 12 nucleotides match TRBD2. The CDR3 length is 16 residues. Germline V gene lookup returns CDR1 SGHTA and CDR2 FQGNSA. The V gene end was trimmed by 5 bases and the J gene end by 2 bases; junction bases not matched to a gene: 4. CDR3 protein: CASSTWTSGTYNEQFF. DNA of the CDR3: TGTGCCAGCAGCACCTGGACTAGCGGGACCTACAATGAGCAGTTCTTC.

About this clonotype itself: One base away lies a much larger clone, so this may be a sequencing read error. Here the CDR3 DNA reads TGTGCCAGCAGCCCAACAGAAGGAAACGCCATATATTTT. Residues: CASSPTEGNAIYF. The chain couples TRBV9 to TRBJ1-3; D not resolved. CDR1 is SGDLS, CDR2 YYNGEE, per germline. There are 13 residues in the CDR3.